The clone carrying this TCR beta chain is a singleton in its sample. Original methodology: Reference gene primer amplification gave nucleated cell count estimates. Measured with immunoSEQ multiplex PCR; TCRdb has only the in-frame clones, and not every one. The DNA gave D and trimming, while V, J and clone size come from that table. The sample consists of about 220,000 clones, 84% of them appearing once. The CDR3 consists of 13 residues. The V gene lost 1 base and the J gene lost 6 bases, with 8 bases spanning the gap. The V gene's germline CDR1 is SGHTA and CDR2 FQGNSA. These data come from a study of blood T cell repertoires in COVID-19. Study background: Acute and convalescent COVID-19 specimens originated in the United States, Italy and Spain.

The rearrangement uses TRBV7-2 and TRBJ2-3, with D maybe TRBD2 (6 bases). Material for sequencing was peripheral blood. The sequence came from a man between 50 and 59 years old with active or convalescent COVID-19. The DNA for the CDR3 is TGTGCCAGCAGCTTAGAACGGGAGGATACGCAGTATTTT. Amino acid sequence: CASSLEREDTQYF.